These 4 T cell receptor beta chains originate from one sample sequenced in a study of CD8 T cells in Susac syndrome. With random hexamers, about 0.5 to 1 ug RNA was reverse transcribed. Each CDR3 protein is one row after TCRdb ran MiXCR on the immunoSEQ multiplex PCR reads. The sample lists about 180,000 distinct CDR3 sequences, approximately 94% seen once, with roughly 0.12% in the top ten. The specimen sequenced was CD4+ T cells from PBMCs. The receptor source for this set is a human donor with Susac syndrome.

The chain links TRBV4-3 to TRBJ2-3; D might be TRBD1 (7 bases). Germline CDR1 is LGHNA and CDR2 is YSLEER. Trimming took off 0 bases at V and 5 bases at J, with 12 bases between the two ends. The CDR3 is 15 amino acids. CDR3 sequence reads: CASSQDRGRGDTQYF. The CDR3 DNA reads as TGCGCCAGCAGCCAAGATAGGGGGCGGGGAGATACGCAGTATTTT.

J is TRBJ1-4 and V is TRBV30; D is undetermined. The CDR3 totals 13 residues. V gave up 0 bases and J gave up 7 bases, with 9 bases separating them. Germline V gene data show CDR1 as GTSNPN and CDR2 as SVGIG (reference sequence). CDR3 region: CAWSVRAVEKLFF. The CDR3 DNA reads as TGTGCCTGGAGTGTACGGGCAGTTGAAAAACTGTTTTTT. Using reference TRBV30 and TRBJ1-4 for the parts outside the CDR3, the full variable domain is SQTIHQWPATLVQPVGSPLSLECTVEGTSNPNLYWYRQAAGRGLQLLFYSVGIGQISSEVPQNLSASRPQDRQFILSSKKLLLSDSGFYLCAWSVRAVEKLFFGSGTQLSVL.

The J gene is TRBJ2-2, the V gene TRBV25-1; the D gene could be TRBD1 or TRBD2 (5 bases each). The CDR3 is 15 amino acids. V was clipped by 3 bases and J by 3 bases, with 11 bases between them. The germline CDR1 and CDR2 sequences are MGHDK and SYGVNS. The CDR3 coding sequence is TGTGCCAGCAGTGACCCAACGGGACACACCGGGGAGCTGTTTTTT. It translates to CASSDPTGHTGELFF.

The J gene is TRBJ2-5, the V gene TRBV12-5; 9 bases match TRBD2. The germline V gene has CDR1 LGHNT and CDR2 FRNRAP. V lost 2 bases, J lost 5 bases, and 6 bases stayed unmatched. This CDR3 is 15 amino acids long. CDR3: CASGLSGGGAETQYF. The DNA of the CDR3 is TGTGCTAGTGGTTTGTCTGGCGGGGGGGCGGAGACCCAGTACTTC.